The rows below give T cell receptor beta chains drawn from one sample of a study of cytomegalovirus exposure and HLA in healthy donors. TCRdb's table, derived via immunoSEQ multiplex PCR, lists solely in-frame clones and lacks some. There are 80,000 to 100,000 clones in the sample; around 86% occur only once, and 3% to 4.5% lies in the top ten. Material for sequencing was PBMCs. These receptors all come from a female donor in good health and CMV-seropositive. The CDR3 runs from the conserved cysteine through the conserved F or W. D genes are given only for firm matches. A clone size is listed for some rows: how often the clone was seen (once, few, many), or a class if it is expanded.

TRBD1	.	TRBJ2-7	TRBV6-5	CASRKEQGAYEQYF	TGTGCCAGCAGGAAGGAACAGGGGGCGTACGAGCAGTACTTC
.	.	TRBJ1-3	TRBV6-1	CASTGRSGNTIYF	TGTGCCAGCACAGGCCGCTCTGGAAACACCATATATTTT
.	.	TRBJ1-2	TRBV12-5	CASGRPGANYGYTF	TGTGCTAGTGGCCGCCCGGGGGCTAACTATGGCTACACCTTC
.	.	TRBJ2-7	TRBV29-1	CSVVRQGVFVEQYF	TGCAGCGTTGTAAGGCAGGGCGTTTTTGTTGAGCAGTACTTC
.	few	TRBJ1-1	TRBV5-1	CASSNGQLYGAEAFF	TGCGCCAGCAGTAACGGACAGCTATATGGGGCTGAAGCTTTCTTT
.	.	TRBJ2-1	TRBV6-5	CASSYSPGKNEQFF	TGTGCCAGCAGTTACTCACCGGGGAAGAATGAGCAGTTCTTC
.	.	TRBJ2-1	TRBV12-2	CASRLGVASRSNEQFF	TGTGCAAGTCGCTTAGGAGTTGCGAGTCGTTCGAATGAGCAGTTCTTC
.	.	TRBJ2-7	TRBV2	CASSGSTPRGYEQYF	TGTGCCAGCAGTGGGTCGACACCCCGGGGCTACGAGCAGTACTTC
.	.	TRBJ1-4	TRBV19	CASSMTGEKLFF	TGTGCCAGTAGTATGACGGGTGAAAAACTGTTTTTT
.	.	TRBJ2-7	TRBV7-2	CASSFSAAYEQYF	TGTGCCAGCAGCTTCTCCGCGGCCTACGAGCAGTACTTC
.	.	TRBJ1-5	TRBV7-9	CASRKTPGTPYSNQPQHF	TGTGCCAGCAGAAAAACCCCCGGGACACCGTATAGCAATCAGCCCCAGCATTTT
.	.	TRBJ1-5	TRBV7-8	CASSLVNRDQPQHF	TGTGCCAGCAGCTTAGTAAACAGGGATCAGCCCCAGCATTTT
.	.	TRBJ2-1	TRBV5-4	CASRAGPPGDNEQFF	TGTGCCAGCAGGGCCGGGCCACCAGGGGACAATGAGCAGTTCTTC
.	.	TRBJ1-2	TRBV5-1	CASSLEPLLAGYTF	TGCGCCAGCAGCTTGGAACCCCTGTTAGCTGGCTACACCTTC
.	.	TRBJ1-1	TRBV19	CASSNGGANTEAFF	TGTGCCAGTAGTAATGGGGGGGCAAACACTGAAGCTTTCTTT
TRBD1	.	TRBJ2-7	TRBV5-1	CASSLRGRGDEQYF	TGCGCCAGCAGCCTCAGGGGGCGCGGCGACGAGCAGTACTTC
.	.	TRBJ1-1	TRBV2	CASRGAEAFF	TGTGCCAGCAGGGGAGCTGAAGCTTTCTTT
TRBD1	.	TRBJ2-1	TRBV6-5	CASRSTGIEQFF	TGTGCCAGCAGGTCGACAGGGATTGAGCAGTTCTTC
.	once	TRBJ2-5	TRBV29-1	CSVEDRGRSGWETQYF	TGCAGCGTTGAAGACAGGGGCAGGTCAGGTTGGGAGACCCAGTACTTC
.	.	TRBJ1-2	TRBV5-6	CASSLSPRTVNYGYTF	TGTGCCAGCAGCTTGTCCCCCCGGACAGTCAACTATGGCTACACCTTC
TRBD2	once	TRBJ2-1	TRBV5-4	CASSPLAGGPNEQFF	TGTGCCAGCAGTCCACTAGCGGGAGGGCCCAATGAGCAGTTCTTC
TRBD1	.	TRBJ1-4	TRBV5-4	CASSLGDRGVEKLFF	TGTGCCAGCAGCTTGGGGGACAGGGGTGTTGAAAAACTGTTTTTT
TRBD1	.	TRBJ2-7	TRBV7-9	CASSQDRDSYEQYF	TGTGCCAGCAGCCAGGACAGGGATTCCTACGAGCAGTACTTC
.	.	TRBJ2-3	TRBV18	CASSLRQEVADTQYF	TGTGCCAGCTCGCTTCGACAGGAGGTCGCAGATACGCAGTATTTT
.	.	TRBJ1-2	TRBV29-1	CSVSARDYGYTF	TGCAGCGTAAGCGCCAGGGACTATGGCTACACCTTC
TRBD2	.	TRBJ2-1	TRBV18	CASSPPIGRAYNEQFF	TGTGCCAGCTCACCACCTATCGGGAGGGCATACAATGAGCAGTTCTTC
TRBD1	few	TRBJ2-7	TRBV19	CASSLGDRGYEQYF	TGTGCCAGTAGTCTTGGGGACAGGGGCTACGAGCAGTACTTC
.	.	TRBJ2-2	TRBV2	CASSELWGLGRANTGELFF	TGTGCCAGCAGTGAGTTGTGGGGGCTTGGAAGGGCGAACACCGGGGAGCTGTTTTTT
.	.	TRBJ1-5	TRBV5-1	CASSFEDQPQHF	TGCGCCAGCAGCTTCGAGGATCAGCCCCAGCATTTT
TRBD1	.	TRBJ1-1	TRBV10-2	CAVLPRTGRDLGTEAFF	TGCGCCGTCCTACCCCGGACAGGGCGGGATTTGGGGACTGAAGCTTTCTTT
TRBD2	.	TRBJ2-1	TRBV19	CASSIGGRTSSYNEQFF	TGTGCCAGTAGTATAGGCGGGAGAACGAGCTCCTACAATGAGCAGTTCTTC
.	.	TRBJ2-7	TRBV29-1	CSVEDSEAPTYEQYF	TGCAGCGTTGAAGATTCGGAGGCCCCAACCTACGAGCAGTACTTC
TRBD2	.	TRBJ2-5	TRBV15	CATSRGAGGQETQYF	TGTGCCACCAGCAGAGGAGCGGGGGGGCAAGAGACCCAGTACTTC
TRBD1	.	TRBJ2-1	TRBV6-6	CASSFDRGSYNEQFF	TGTGCCAGCAGTTTCGACAGGGGCTCCTACAATGAGCAGTTCTTC
TRBD2	.	TRBJ2-1	TRBV19	CASSSSGGSYNEQFF	TGTGCCAGTAGTTCTAGCGGAGGCTCCTACAATGAGCAGTTCTTC
.	.	TRBJ2-6	TRBV27	CASSLSLSGANVLTF	TGTGCCAGCAGTTTATCCCTCTCTGGGGCCAACGTCCTGACTTTC
.	.	TRBJ1-1	TRBV5-6	CASSYFWEIKNTEAFF	TGTGCCAGCAGCTATTTCTGGGAGATCAAGAACACTGAAGCTTTCTTT
TRBD2	once	TRBJ2-7	TRBV7-2	CASSLAGGFWNEQYF	TGTGCCAGCAGCTTAGCGGGAGGGTTCTGGAACGAGCAGTACTTC
.	.	TRBJ1-3	TRBV10-3	CAISPPGHNTIYF	TGTGCCATCAGCCCCCCTGGCCATAACACCATATATTTT
TRBD2	.	TRBJ2-7	TRBV7-8	CASSSLGWSGRTWYEQYF	TGTGCCAGCAGCTCCCTTGGGTGGAGCGGGAGGACTTGGTACGAGCAGTACTTC
.	.	TRBJ2-3	TRBV25-1	CASSGQITDTQYF	TGTGCCAGCAGTGGGCAGATAACAGATACGCAGTATTTT
TRBD2	.	TRBJ2-1	TRBV29-1	CSVETSGSGGEQFF	TGCAGCGTTGAAACTAGCGGGAGCGGGGGTGAGCAGTTCTTC
.	few	TRBJ2-7	TRBV4-1	CASSQDPTYEQYF	TGCGCCAGCAGCCAAGATCCTACCTACGAGCAGTACTTC
.	.	TRBJ1-4	TRBV30	CAWSFSAGAANEKLFF	TGTGCCTGGAGTTTCTCCGCGGGGGCAGCTAATGAAAAACTGTTTTTT
.	once	TRBJ2-3	TRBV19	CASSAGDTQYF	TGTGCCAGTAGTGCGGGGGATACGCAGTATTTT
.	.	TRBJ1-5	TRBV27	CASSLNRDGQPQHF	TGTGCCAGCAGTTTAAATCGGGATGGTCAGCCTCAGCATTTT
.	once	TRBJ2-1	TRBV27	CASSLGGPGNNEQFF	TGTGCCAGCAGTTTGGGGGGTCCAGGGAACAATGAGCAGTTCTTC